The present entry profiles one T cell receptor (beta chain) with its context. This clonotype was counted ten times or more. This receptor's antigen is unknown. Base quality data are lacking; no much larger clone is found one base away. This specimen belongs to a study of T cells in Graves' hyperthyroidism and ophthalmopathy (dated by TCRdb to about 2019). Study-level background: Peripheral blood was sampled at the time of initial diagnosis, prior to any treatment. Whether ophthalmopathy could be predicted prospectively was tested in an independent validation cohort made up of some 20 hyperthyroidism patients plus 17 patients who later progressed to ophthalmopathy. After blood sampling, hyperthyroidism patients were treated with methimazole at a starting dose of 30 mg daily, and ophthalmopathy patients were treated with high-dose intravenous methylprednisolone. According to the paper, TCR Vbeta CDR3 sequencing was carried out on 135 peripheral blood samples, which came from over 40 ophthalmopathy, about 75 hyperthyroidism and about 17 progressor patients. To identify distinguishing TCR V-J signatures, a discovery cohort of about 95 patients was used, comprising 40 to 45 with Graves' ophthalmopathy and around 60 with stable Graves' hyperthyroidism. For training and testing, the 100 or so patients in the discovery cohort were randomly divided in a 7:3 ratio. In addition, the study compared T-cell repertoires in thyroid tissue and in blood from six Graves' hyperthyroidism patients.

TCR beta CDR3 regions were amplified from RNA transcripts. The TCR CDR3 was subjected to a first round of RT-PCR using the HTBI primer set and the Qiagen OneStep RT-PCR kit. Libraries were constructed in a second round of multiplex PCR, after which size selection and purification were performed. The libraries were sequenced on an Illumina HiSeq2000 using paired-end 100 bp reads. Per the original workflow: Raw data were processed with SOAPnuke, discarding reads with adapters, uncalled bases, mean Phred below 15, or no exact constant-primer or identifier match. High-quality paired reads were merged using COPE v1.2.5, and each unique nucleotide sequence was defined as a clonotype. MiTCR v1.1 was used to align clonotypes to the IMGT TRBV, TRBD and TRBJ reference segments. Only V-J combinations with frequency above 0.0001, covering 99% to 99.2% of repertoires, were analysed. A TCS score was defined as the ratio between F50 (clonal expansion) and ExV (chaos), using BLOSUM62-based TCRdist between CDR3 peptides within each V-J. Welch's t-statistics and random forest reduced approximately 520 V-J features to 13, which were used in a naive Bayes classifier (R e1071). Using fastp at Q25 and MiXCR, TCRdb reprocessed the public reads and kept productive beta chains. Rows with one shared CDR3 protein collapse into an entry with the most common genes and DNA. TCRdb, rather than the study authors, made the V and J calls. Here the sample has about 350,000 distinct CDR3 sequences; 18% occur a single time. Together, the top ten hold roughly 15% of the sample.

Summary of the overall study and its limitations: Ophthalmopathy was separated from stable hyperthyroidism by a 13 V-J signature model, with roughly 88% sensitivity and around 81% specificity obtained in cross-validation and 80%/75% obtained in testing. No statistical method was used to set the sample size in advance, and investigators knew the group allocation. In validation, progression to ophthalmopathy was predicted by the model with about 70% sensitivity and approximately 78% specificity, a median of around 6.5 months before onset. Most expanded thyroid clonotypes (frequency above 0.001) were also detected in blood, a finding suggesting that blood repertoires may reflect thyroid immune responses.

CDR1 DFQATT and CDR2 SNEGSKA were looked up in the germline V gene (reference sequence). The trim is 2 bases for V and 2 bases for J, with a gap of 10 bases between the germline ends. The CDR3 starts with the cysteine, ends with the phenylalanine, and has 13 residues. The kept DNA is CDR3 alone, 39 bases in frame from the first base. Ophthalmopathy patients had moderately to severely active disease, with a Clinical Activity Score of 3 or more, a NOSPECS grade of 4 or more, and a disease duration of less than 3 months. Patients with uncontrolled infections, other autoimmune diseases, pregnancy or lactation were excluded. Clinical symptoms, serum thyroxine and TRAb, thyroid ultrasound, and orbital computed tomography formed the basis for the diagnoses. PBMCs were separated from roughly 10 ml of fresh peripheral blood using Ficoll-Paque density gradient centrifugation. Trizol reagent was used to extract total RNA, and RNA quality was then checked on an Agilent 2100 Bioanalyzer.

Sequences were obtained from blood. The origin of this receptor is a woman aged 40 to 50 with Graves' ophthalmopathy. The sequence is built from TRBV20-1 and TRBJ2-7; the D gene assignment is ambiguous. For the CDR3, the sequence is CSARIFGTYEQYF. Read as DNA, the sequence is TGCAGTGCTAGAATTTTTGGTACCTACGAGCAGTACTTC.